These 12 T cell receptor beta chains were sequenced from one sample in a study of T cells in Graves' hyperthyroidism and ophthalmopathy. Researchers amplified the TCR beta CDR3 regions from RNA transcripts. With the HTBI primer set, the TCR CDR3 went through a first round of RT-PCR. Using its own MiXCR run on the multiplex PCR reads, TCRdb lists one record per CDR3 protein. The sample shows 350,000 to 400,000 distinct CDR3 sequences, around 14% of them seen only once. Sequenced input: blood. These receptors were obtained from a woman aged 60 to 75 with Graves' hyperthyroidism.

In its sample, this clonotype was seen many times. DNA of the CDR3: TGTGCCAGCAGCTTAGCCTGGCCCTACGAGCAGTACTTC. Amino acids: CASSLAWPYEQYF. This chain uses TRBV7-2 with TRBJ2-7; D not certain. V gave up 0 bases and J gave up 2 bases, with 5 bases separating them. The CDR3 length is 13 residues. Germline CDR1 reads SGHTA; CDR2 reads FQGNSA.

This clonotype came up many times. The genes are TRBV13 and TRBJ2-2; D is perhaps TRBD2 (5 bases). Germline assignment: CDR1 PRHDT and CDR2 FYEKMQ (reference sequence). Deletions cut 5 bases from V and 7 bases from J, with 11 bases between. The CDR3 has 13 amino acids. CDR3 protein: CASSPIGDGELFF. CDR3 DNA sequence: TGTGCCAGCAGCCCCATCGGGGACGGGGAGCTGTTTTTT.

This clonotype was observed a single time. J is TRBJ1-2 and V is TRBV28, with no clear D. Germline V gives CDR1 MDHEN, CDR2 SYDVKM. Trimming shortened V by 6 bases and J by 8 bases, and 13 bases separated the two germline ends. This CDR3 comprises 12 residues. The CDR3 bases are TGTGCCAGCAGGATGAGCTTGGGAGGCTACACCTTC. This encodes CASRMSLGGYTF.

This clonotype was counted ten times or more. V is TRBV5-1 and J is TRBJ2-1; the D gene could be TRBD1 or TRBD2 (5 bases each). This CDR3 is 16 amino acids long. V was trimmed by 0 bases and J by 5 bases, leaving 15 bases between them. Germline V gene lookup returns CDR1 SGHRS and CDR2 YFSETQ. The CDR3 DNA reads as TGCGCCAGCAGCTTGGACGGTTCAGGGAGCAACAATGAGCAGTTCTTC. Amino acids: CASSLDGSGSNNEQFF.

This clonotype was detected many times. V is TRBV6-1 and J is TRBJ2-5; no definite D call. The V gene's germline CDR1 is MNHNS and CDR2 SASEGT. V lost 3 bases, J lost 2 bases, and 10 bases lay in between. CDR3 length equals 14 residues. The CDR3 protein is CASSELTFQETQYF. The CDR3 DNA follows: TGTGCCAGCAGTGAGTTGACATTTCAAGAGACCCAGTACTTC.

V gene TRBV6-1 combines with J gene TRBJ2-7; D perhaps matches TRBD2 (5 bases). The V gene lost 5 bases and the J gene lost 4 bases, with 24 bases spanning the gap. The CDR3 has 17 amino acids. Germline loops: CDR1 MNHNS, CDR2 SASEGT. CDR3 protein: CASSTPFGAQEGYEQYF. The CDR3 nucleotides read TGTGCCAGCAGTACCCCTTTTGGAGCTCAAGAGGGTTACGAGCAGTACTTC.

The gene calls are TRBV10-3 and TRBJ2-7; 8 nucleotides align to TRBD2. This CDR3 is built from 15 residues. Unmatched junction bases numbered 8, after V lost 3 bases and J lost 4 bases. The germline V gene encodes CDR1 ENHRY and CDR2 SYGVKD. CDR3 nucleotide sequence: TGTGCCATCAGTGATAGCGGGAAAGTTACGTACGAGCAGTACTTC. It translates to CAISDSGKVTYEQYF.

This clonotype showed up many times. V and J are TRBV7-2 and TRBJ2-3, with 7 bases lining up with TRBD2. Germline trimming cut 4 bases from V and 0 bases from J; bases unmatched to any gene: 7. The germline CDR1 and CDR2 sequences are SGHTA and FQGNSA. This CDR3 spans 16 amino acids. CDR3 DNA sequence: TGTGCCAGCAGCTCCCCCGGGACTATTAGCACAGATACGCAGTATTTT. Protein: CASSSPGTISTDTQYF.

This clonotype was picked up many times. The J gene is TRBJ2-5, the V gene TRBV7-8; the match to TRBD1 covers 8 bases. Trimming removed 2 bases from V and 2 bases from J; junction bases left unmatched: 16. Germline CDR1 is SGHVS and CDR2 is FQNEAQ. The CDR3 contains 19 residues. CDR3 nucleotide sequence: TGTGCCAGCAGCTTACGGAGGTGGCTCGGGACAGGAAAACAAGAGACCCAGTACTTC. It translates to CASSLRRWLGTGKQETQYF.

This clonotype was picked up many times. As DNA, the CDR3 is TGTGCCAGCTCACTCAGGACAGACACTGAAGCTTTCTTT. Its protein product is CASSLRTDTEAFF. The J gene is TRBJ1-1, the V gene TRBV18, with a possible D match to TRBD1 (6 bases). V was shortened by 4 bases and J by 3 bases, with 9 bases between the two germline ends. CDR1 and CDR2 from the germline V gene are KGHSH and LQKENI. The CDR3 totals 13 residues. The full variable domain, rest sourced from reference TRBV18 and TRBJ1-1, is NAGVMQNPRHLVRRRGQEARLRCSPMKGHSHVYWYRQLPEEGLKFMVYLQKENIIDESGMPKERFSAEFPKEGPSILRIQQVVRGDSAAYFCASSLRTDTEAFFGQGTRLTVV.

This clonotype was recorded at least ten times. The J gene is TRBJ2-5, the V gene TRBV5-6; 7 bases map to TRBD2. The CDR3 consists of 15 residues. Germline CDR1 SGHDT, CDR2 YYEEEE. V trimming: 2 bases; J trimming: 5 bases; junction bases outside the gene matches: 9. CDR3 loop: CASSFKSGGSETQYF. Written as DNA, the CDR3 is TGTGCCAGCAGCTTCAAGAGCGGCGGGAGTGAGACCCAGTACTTC.

This clonotype was seen repeatedly, ten times or more. V and J are TRBV20-1 and TRBJ1-1; D uncertain. V was trimmed by 3 bases and J by 0 bases, leaving 14 bases between them. CDR3 length: 15 amino acids. The germline V gene encodes CDR1 DFQATT and CDR2 SNEGSKA (reference sequence). The CDR3 DNA is TGCAGTGCTAGGTCGGCTTTCAAAATGAACACTGAAGCTTTCTTT. Its translation is CSARSAFKMNTEAFF.